These 21 T cell receptor beta chains were all obtained from the same sample, sequenced in a study of T-cell reconstitution after alpha-beta-depleted transplantation in children. Study-wide results and limits: T cells produced anew were the main source of T-cell counts and diversity one year after transplant.

This sample's TCRbeta library carried unique molecular identifier barcodes. TCRdb passed the PCR reads through MiXCR, listing each CDR3 protein once. The table has about 300,000 distinct CDR3 sequences, 6% to 10% seen once. These TCRs are of unknown antigen specificity. Sequenced material: peripheral blood, taken 360 days after TCRalphabeta/CD19-depleted stem cell transplant. These receptors were collected from a female patient aged 2-15 years who had a stem cell transplant for Fanconi anemia, so the T cells may come from the graft donor.

This clonotype was observed a handful of times. Germline is not matched at one junction end, which may reflect a read error. The chain couples TRBV28 to TRBJ1-2; D not resolved. CDR1 and CDR2 (germline): MDHEN, SYDVKM. This CDR3 comprises 13 residues. The CDR3 protein is CASSLLTVDGYTF. The CDR3 nucleotides are TGCGCCAGCAGTTTGCTGACGGTCGATGGCTACACCTTC.

This clonotype occurred many times. The chain joins TRBV29-1 to TRBJ1-5; the match to TRBD1 covers 7 bases. V shed 7 bases and J 2 bases; nucleotides not matched to a gene: 11. The germline V gene has CDR1 SQVTM and CDR2 ANQGSEA. This CDR3 is 15 amino acids long. CDR3 DNA: TGCAGCGCCTCAACAGGGGCGTTAGGCAATCAGCCCCAGCATTTT. As protein: CSASTGALGNQPQHF.

This clonotype was counted at least ten times. The chain is built from TRBV10-1 and TRBJ2-3, with D maybe TRBD1 (5 bases). CDR1 and CDR2 (germline): WNHNN, SYGVQD (reference sequence). The CDR3 spans 14 residues. Trimming left V 3 bases short and J 6 bases short, with 13 bases between. The CDR3: CASSEPGKGDTQYF. The CDR3 DNA follows: TGCGCCAGCAGTGAACCAGGGAAAGGGGATACGCAGTATTTT.

The chain uses TRBV11-3 and TRBJ2-1, with TRBD1 identical over 9 bases. Trimming removed 1 base from V and 8 bases from J; junction bases left unmatched: 6. The CDR3 is made up of 15 amino acids. The germline gives CDR1 SGHNT, CDR2 YENEEA. The CDR3 region has the DNA TGTGCCAGCAGCTTAGGAATGGGACAGGGCGATGAGCAGTTCTTC. As protein: CASSLGMGQGDEQFF. Looking up the rest from reference TRBV11-3 and TRBJ2-1 gives the full variable domain: EAGVVQSPRYKIIEKKQPVAFWCNPISGHNTLYWYLQNLGQGPELLIRYENEEAVDDSQLPKDRFSAERLKGVDSTLKIQPAELGDSAVYLCASSLGMGQGDEQFFGPGTRLTVL.

This clonotype was seen many times. V gene TRBV15 combines with J gene TRBJ1-3; the D gene is possibly TRBD1 (6 bases). CDR1 and CDR2 (germline): LNHNV, YYDKDF (reference sequence). There are 16 residues in the CDR3. V was pared by 1 base and J by 2 bases, with 12 bases between. The CDR3, as DNA: TGTGCCACCAGCAGAGCCCCACAGGGTCCTGGAAACACCATATATTTT. Its translation is CATSRAPQGPGNTIYF.

This clonotype has ten or more counts. The chain uses TRBV12-3 or TRBV12-4 and TRBJ1-2; no firm D call. The CDR3 runs 11 residues. Trimming took 4 bases from V and 8 from J, leaving 8 bases between them. The CDR3 sequence: CASSSHAGYTF. The CDR3 DNA sequence: TGTGCCAGCAGTTCCCATGCGGGCTACACCTTC.

This clonotype was recorded at least ten times. The chain joins TRBV4-1 to TRBJ2-2; unclear D gene. The V gene's germline CDR1 is MGHRA and CDR2 YSYEKL. V was cut by 3 bases and J by 0 bases, with 11 bases left in between. The CDR3 loop spans 16 amino acids. As DNA, the CDR3 is TGCGCCAGCAGCCAGTGGGGTAGATCGAACACCGGGGAGCTGTTTTTT. Translated: CASSQWGRSNTGELFF.

The chain combines TRBV7-9 with TRBJ1-2; no definite D call. The CDR3 is 14 amino acids. Germline V gene data show CDR1 as SEHNR and CDR2 as FQNEAQ (reference sequence). V lost 0 bases to trimming and J lost 6 bases, with 11 bases between them. CDR3 in DNA: TGTGCCAGCAGCTTAGCGGGCCTAACCAATGGCTACACCTTC. Amino acids: CASSLAGLTNGYTF.

This clonotype was counted only a few times. This chain joins TRBV18 and TRBJ1-5; tentative D call: TRBD1 (6 bases). Germline lookup yields CDR1 KGHSH and CDR2 LQKENI. V shed 0 bases and J shed 5 bases, with 11 bases lying between them. The CDR3 contains 15 residues. CDR3 residues: CASSPPTGWDQPQHF. The CDR3 DNA sequence: TGTGCCAGCTCACCACCTACAGGGTGGGATCAGCCCCAGCATTTT. The whole variable domain, filled in from reference TRBV18 and TRBJ1-5, reads NAGVMQNPRHLVRRRGQEARLRCSPMKGHSHVYWYRQLPEEGLKFMVYLQKENIIDESGMPKERFSAEFPKEGPSILRIQQVVRGDSAAYFCASSPPTGWDQPQHFGDGTRLSIL.

This clonotype has a count of ten or more. The rearrangement links TRBV29-1 to TRBJ1-4; D unclear. Germline V gene data show CDR1 as SQVTM and CDR2 as ANQGSEA. Trimming left V 4 bases short and J 3 bases short, with 6 bases between. The CDR3 consists of 12 residues. The CDR3 sequence is CSVGQSNEKLFF. CDR3 nucleotides: TGCAGCGTTGGGCAGTCTAATGAAAAACTGTTTTTT.

This clonotype has just a few counts. V usage is TRBV15 and J usage is TRBJ2-6; D gene ambiguous. The germline CDR1 and CDR2 sequences are LNHNV and YYDKDF (reference sequence). The CDR3 runs 16 residues. The V and J ends lost 5 bases and 0 bases respectively, with 11 bases between them. The CDR3 DNA reads as TGTGCCACCAGCCTTTCGGGTTCCTCTGGGGCCAACGTCCTGACTTTC. Residues: CATSLSGSSGANVLTF.

This clonotype was observed a handful of times. J is TRBJ2-1 and V is TRBV4-2; possible D gene TRBD2, 5 bases. Germline lookup yields CDR1 LGHNA and CDR2 YNFKEQ. This CDR3 is 19 amino acids long. Deletions cut 1 base from V and 0 bases from J, with 19 bases between. The CDR3 sequence is CASSQVLRLAVNSYNEQFF. The DNA for the CDR3 is TGTGCCAGCAGCCAAGTGTTGCGTCTAGCTGTGAACTCCTACAATGAGCAGTTCTTC.

This clonotype was observed many times. The rearrangement links TRBV7-9 to TRBJ1-1; a weak D match, TRBD1 (6 bases). The germline V and J ends were trimmed by 5 bases and 3 bases, with 10 bases remaining between them. This CDR3 contains 13 residues. Germline V lookup: CDR1 SEHNR, CDR2 FQNEAQ (reference sequence). The CDR3 loop is CASSVQGYTEAFF. The CDR3 DNA reads as TGTGCCAGCAGCGTACAGGGCTACACTGAAGCTTTCTTT. The variable domain in full, completed from reference TRBV7-9 and TRBJ1-1, reads DTGVSQNPRHKITKRGQNVTFRCDPISEHNRLYWYRQTLGQGPEFLTYFQNEAQLEKSRLLSDRFSAERPKGSFSTLEIQRTEQGDSAMYLCASSVQGYTEAFFGQGTRLTVV.

V usage is TRBV20-1 and J usage is TRBJ2-5, with D maybe TRBD1 (5 bases). Per the germline V gene, CDR1 is DFQATT and CDR2 is SNEGSKA (reference sequence). Between the trimmed V and J ends, which lost 5 bases and 7 bases, there was a span of 26 bases. The CDR3 consists of 16 residues. The CDR3 sequence: CSAVVGAQNPSLTQYF. The CDR3 DNA reads as TGCAGTGCTGTTGTTGGGGCACAGAACCCTTCTTTGACCCAGTACTTC.

The sample holds a few counts of this clonotype. The chain links TRBV4-3 to TRBJ1-2; D is unclear. The V end was cut by 0 bases, the J end by 4 bases, with 15 bases between. Germline values: CDR1 LGHNA, CDR2 YSLEER. The CDR3 covers 16 residues. Here the CDR3 DNA reads TGCGCCAGCAGCCAAGATGCGGACGGACGGACCTATGGCTACACCTTC. Its protein product is CASSQDADGRTYGYTF.

V is TRBV11-2 and J is TRBJ2-1; 8 positions agree with TRBD1. Germline V lookup: CDR1 SGHAT, CDR2 FQNNGV. With 1 base clipped from V and 2 bases from J, the junction kept 7 bases outside the gene matches. The CDR3 loop spans 17 amino acids. In DNA form, the CDR3 reads TGTGCCAGCAGCTTAGTCCCAGGACAGGGCCCCTACAATGAGCAGTTCTTC. Translating it yields CASSLVPGQGPYNEQFF.

This clonotype has a count of ten or more. V usage is TRBV12-3 or TRBV12-4 and J usage is TRBJ1-1; D remains unclear. Trimming pared 8 bases from V and 2 bases from J, leaving 9 bases between. The CDR3 contains 12 residues. The CDR3 reads CASEGINTEAFF. The CDR3 DNA follows: TGTGCCAGCGAGGGAATCAACACTGAAGCTTTCTTT.

This clonotype was seen repeatedly, ten times or more. The chain links TRBV29-1 to TRBJ2-7; D may be TRBD2 (7 bases). V was shortened by 7 bases and J by 6 bases, with 13 bases between the two germline ends. Germline V CDR1 and CDR2: SQVTM, ANQGSEA. The CDR3 consists of 11 residues. The CDR3 here is CSAGGEGEQYV. CDR3 DNA sequence: TGCAGCGCGGGGGGCGAAGGCGAGCAGTACGTC.

V is TRBV11-2 and J is TRBJ1-1; D gene unclear. CDR1 and CDR2 from the germline V gene are SGHAT and FQNNGV. The CDR3 has 12 residues. V was cut by 0 bases and J by 12 bases, with 11 bases left in between. The CDR3 coding sequence is TGTGCCAGCAGCTTAGATTGGATTACGACTTTCTTT. This codes for CASSLDWITTFF.

The chain combines TRBV20-1 with TRBJ2-7; 10 bases match TRBD2. This CDR3 spans 14 amino acids. Germline assignment: CDR1 DFQATT and CDR2 SNEGSKA (reference sequence). V lost 5 bases, J lost 1 base, and 5 bases stayed unmatched. CDR3 sequence (DNA): TGCAGTGCTGTTCTAGCGGGGGTTTCCTACGAGCAGTACTTC. It is translated as CSAVLAGVSYEQYF.

J is TRBJ2-2 and V is TRBV5-1, with 7 bases aligning to TRBD2. CDR1 and CDR2 (germline): SGHRS, YFSETQ. The V gene end was trimmed by 5 bases and the J gene end by 5 bases; junction bases not matched to a gene: 9. CDR3 length equals 15 residues. The CDR3 here is CASRLLARKTGELFF. The CDR3 DNA reads TGCGCCAGCAGGCTACTAGCGAGGAAAACCGGGGAGCTGTTTTTT.